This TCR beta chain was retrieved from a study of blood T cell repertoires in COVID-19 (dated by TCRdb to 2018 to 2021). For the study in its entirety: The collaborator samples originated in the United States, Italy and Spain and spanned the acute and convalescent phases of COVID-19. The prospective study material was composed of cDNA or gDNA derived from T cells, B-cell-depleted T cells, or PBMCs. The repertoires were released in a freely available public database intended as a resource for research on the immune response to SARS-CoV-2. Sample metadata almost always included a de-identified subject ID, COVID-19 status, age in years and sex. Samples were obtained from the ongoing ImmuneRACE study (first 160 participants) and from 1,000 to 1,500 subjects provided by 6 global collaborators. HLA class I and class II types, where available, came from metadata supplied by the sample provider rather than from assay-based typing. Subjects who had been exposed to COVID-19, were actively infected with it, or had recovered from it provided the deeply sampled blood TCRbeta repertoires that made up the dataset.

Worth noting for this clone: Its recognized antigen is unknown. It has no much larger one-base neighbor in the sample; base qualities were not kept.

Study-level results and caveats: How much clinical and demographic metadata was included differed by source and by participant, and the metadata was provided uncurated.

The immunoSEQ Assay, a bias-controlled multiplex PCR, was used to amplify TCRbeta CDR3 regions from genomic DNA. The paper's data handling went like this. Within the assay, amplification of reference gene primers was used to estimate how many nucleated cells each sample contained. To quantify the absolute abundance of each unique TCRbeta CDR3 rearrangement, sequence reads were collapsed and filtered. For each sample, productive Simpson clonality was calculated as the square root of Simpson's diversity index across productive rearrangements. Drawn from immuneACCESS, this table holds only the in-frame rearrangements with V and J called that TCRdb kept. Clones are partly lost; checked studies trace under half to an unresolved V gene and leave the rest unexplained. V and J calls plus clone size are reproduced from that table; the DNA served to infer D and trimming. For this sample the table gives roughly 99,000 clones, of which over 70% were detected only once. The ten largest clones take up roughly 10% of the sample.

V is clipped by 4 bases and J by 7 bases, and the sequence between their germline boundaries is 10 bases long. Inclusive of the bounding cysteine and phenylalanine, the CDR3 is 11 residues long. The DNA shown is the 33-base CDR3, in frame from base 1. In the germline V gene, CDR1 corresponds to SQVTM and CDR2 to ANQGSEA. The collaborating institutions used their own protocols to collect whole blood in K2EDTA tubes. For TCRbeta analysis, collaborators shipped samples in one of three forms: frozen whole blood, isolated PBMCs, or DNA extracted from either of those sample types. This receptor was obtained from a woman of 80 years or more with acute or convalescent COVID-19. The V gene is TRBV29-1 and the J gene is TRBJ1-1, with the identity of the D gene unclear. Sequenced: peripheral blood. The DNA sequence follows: TGCAGCGTTGTAGTCTTTTTTGAAGCTTTCTTT. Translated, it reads CSVVVFFEAFF.